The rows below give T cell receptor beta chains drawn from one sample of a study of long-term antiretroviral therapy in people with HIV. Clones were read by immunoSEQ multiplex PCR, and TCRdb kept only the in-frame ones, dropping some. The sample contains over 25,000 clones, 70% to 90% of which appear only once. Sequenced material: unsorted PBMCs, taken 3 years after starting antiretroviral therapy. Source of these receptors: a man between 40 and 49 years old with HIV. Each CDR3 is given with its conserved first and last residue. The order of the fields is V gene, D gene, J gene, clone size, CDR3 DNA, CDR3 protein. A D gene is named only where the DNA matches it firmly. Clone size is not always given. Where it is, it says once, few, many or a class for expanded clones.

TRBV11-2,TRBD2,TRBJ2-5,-,TGTGCCAGCAGCTTTCTAGCGGGAGAGGTGGAGACCCAGTACTTC,CASSFLAGEVETQYF
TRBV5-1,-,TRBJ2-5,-,TGCGCCAGCAGCCCTGACATCTTGCGGACCCAGTACTTC,CASSPDILRTQYF
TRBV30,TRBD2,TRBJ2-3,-,TGTGCCTGGAGTGGACTAGCGGGAGGGGGAGATACGCAGTATTTT,CAWSGLAGGGDTQYF
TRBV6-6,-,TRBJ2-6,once,TGTGCCAGCAGACGGTTAGGGGCCAACGTCCTGACTTTC,CASRRLGANVLTF
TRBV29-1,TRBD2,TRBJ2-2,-,TGCAGCGTCGAATGGACTAGCGGGCACACCGGGGAGCTGTTTTTT,CSVEWTSGHTGELFF
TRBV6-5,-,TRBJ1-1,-,TGTGCCAGCAGCCCAGGCCGGACGAGTGGCACTGAAGCTTTCTTT,CASSPGRTSGTEAFF
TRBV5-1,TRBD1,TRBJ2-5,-,TGCGCCAGCAGCTCTGAAGACAGGGGGTTGGGGACCCAGTACTTC,CASSSEDRGLGTQYF
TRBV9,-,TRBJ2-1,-,TGTGCCAGCAGCGGGGGCTCTGGGGGGTACAATGAGCAGTTCTTC,CASSGGSGGYNEQFF
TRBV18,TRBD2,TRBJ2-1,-,TGTGCCAGCTCACCTACTGGGACTAGCGGGAGCCATGAGCAGTTCTTC,CASSPTGTSGSHEQFF
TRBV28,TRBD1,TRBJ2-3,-,TGTGCCAGCAGTTATAGGACAGGGTACAGCACAGATACGCAGTATTTT,CASSYRTGYSTDTQYF
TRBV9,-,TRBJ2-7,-,TGTGCCAGCAGCGTACAGGACGGAGCCCCCTACGAGCAGTACTTC,CASSVQDGAPYEQYF
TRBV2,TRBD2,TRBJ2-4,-,TGTGCCAGCAGTCCTGATACTAGCGGATCAAACATTCAGTACTTC,CASSPDTSGSNIQYF
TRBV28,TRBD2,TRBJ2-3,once,TGTGCCAGCAGTTTGCGGGGGAAGGGTTCGCTAGATACGCAGTATTTT,CASSLRGKGSLDTQYF
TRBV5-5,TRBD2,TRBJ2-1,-,TGTGCCAGCAGCTTAGAGAGGGTCGGGGGGAGCTCCTACAATGAGCAGTTCTTC,CASSLERVGGSSYNEQFF
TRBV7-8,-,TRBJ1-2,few,TGTGCCAGCAGCTTAGCAAACACGAACTATGGCTACACCTTC,CASSLANTNYGYTF
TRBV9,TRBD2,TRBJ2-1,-,TGTGCCAGCAGCGTAGAACTAGCGGGGTCGGTTGATGAGCAGTTCTTC,CASSVELAGSVDEQFF
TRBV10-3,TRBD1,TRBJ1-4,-,TGTGCCATCAGTTCCGGGACAGGGAATGAAAAACTGTTTTTT,CAISSGTGNEKLFF
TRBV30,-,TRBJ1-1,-,TGTGCCTGGAGTGCACAGTTGAACACTGAAGCTTTCTTT,CAWSAQLNTEAFF
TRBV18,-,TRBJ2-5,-,TGTGCCAGCTCCCCCTCATCCGAGACCCAGTACTTC,CASSPSSETQYF
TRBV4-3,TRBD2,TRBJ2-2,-,TGCGCCAGCAGCCAAGGGACTAGCGGGATTAACACCGGGGAGCTGTTTTTT,CASSQGTSGINTGELFF
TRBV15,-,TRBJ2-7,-,TGTGCCACCAGCAGAGATCGCATGGGCGAGCAGTACTTC,CATSRDRMGEQYF
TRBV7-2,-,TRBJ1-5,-,TGTGCCAGCAGCTTAGCGCCGGCCACCCTTAGCAATCAGCCCCAGCATTTT,CASSLAPATLSNQPQHF
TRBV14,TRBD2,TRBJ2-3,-,TGTGCCAGCAGCCAAGGGGGGACTAGCGGGATCTTAACAGATACGCAGTATTTT,CASSQGGTSGILTDTQYF
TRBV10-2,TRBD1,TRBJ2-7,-,TGCGCCAGCAGTGGAACAGGGGCGATCCAGGGTAAGCAGTACTTC,CASSGTGAIQGKQYF
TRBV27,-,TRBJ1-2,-,TGTGCCAGCAGTTTAGACTCCTACTATGGCTACACCTTC,CASSLDSYYGYTF
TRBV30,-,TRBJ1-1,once,TGTGCCTGGGGGACCTTATCTGAAGCTTTCTTT,CAWGTLSEAFF
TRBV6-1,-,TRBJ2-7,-,TGTGCCAGCAGTGCGGCGGTGGGCGGCCCGTACTTC,CASSAAVGGPYF
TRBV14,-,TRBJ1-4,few,TGTGCCAGCAGCAAACGGGCAACTAATGAAAAACTGTTTTTT,CASSKRATNEKLFF
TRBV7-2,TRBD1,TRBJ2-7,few,TGTGCCAGCAGCTTACTGACAGGGGGCGTGAGCGGGATGTACTTC,CASSLLTGGVSGMYF